The present TCR beta chain was sequenced within a study of T-cell reconstitution after alpha-beta-depleted transplantation in children. The TCRbeta library was prepared with unique molecular identifiers. Each CDR3 protein gets one entry after TCRdb re-called the PCR reads with MiXCR. This table has 400,000 to 550,000 distinct CDR3 sequences, more than 9% appearing once. This clonotype occurred many times. What it recognizes is unknown. The V end lost 2 bases, the J end lost 3 bases, and 8 bases lay between the germline ends. The CDR3 is 13 residues long. CDR1 is GTSNPN and CDR2 is SVGIG in the germline V gene (reference sequence). The study's findings and limits: At around two months after transplant, the alpha-beta T cells were reportedly derived from several hundred expanded clones that came from non-depleted graft cells.

The gene calls are TRBV30 and TRBJ1-5; the D is unclear. This receptor was taken from a child aged 2 to 9 with inherited bone marrow failure, due to receive a stem cell transplant. The sequencing here drew on PBMCs, taken before TCRalphabeta/CD19-depleted stem cell transplant. The CDR3 DNA reads as TGTGCCTGGAGTAAAGGGATCAATCAGCCCCAGCATTTT. Translating it yields CAWSKGINQPQHF.